The 28 T cell receptor beta chains below all came from one sample that was sequenced in a study of memory B cells and T cells in multiple sclerosis. Stimulus-free culture yielded autoproliferating CFSE-dim and non-proliferating CFSE-high T cells, each sequenced separately. Pooled replicate wells came from approximately 5x10^7 CFSE-labeled PBMCs cultured less than 9 days without stimulus. The antigens for these receptors are not known. Measured with immunoSEQ multiplex PCR; TCRdb has only the in-frame clones, and not every one. This sample carries over 35,000 clones, about 80% of them seen once, and the ten largest clones take 1.1%. Sequenced: PBMCs from blood kept in culture. The receptor set was obtained from a human donor with multiple sclerosis.

CDR3 coding DNA: TGTGCCAGCAGTGACACAGTCACCGGGGAGCTGTTTTTT. Translated: CASSDTVTGELFF. The chain uses TRBV2 and TRBJ2-2; D remains unclear. CDR3 length equals 13 residues. V was trimmed by 3 bases and J by 4 bases, leaving 6 bases between them. CDR1 SNHLY and CDR2 FYNNEI come from the germline V gene.

This clone was counted a few times. The CDR3 sequence is CASSQDRSPPHYGYTF. DNA for the CDR3: TGTGCCAGCAGCCAAGATAGAAGTCCCCCTCACTATGGCTACACCTTC. V and J are TRBV4-2 and TRBJ1-2; the D is unclear. This CDR3 comprises 16 residues. Germline lookup yields CDR1 LGHNA and CDR2 YNFKEQ. Trimming took 0 bases from V and 3 from J, leaving 14 bases between them.

The chain uses TRBV11-3 and TRBJ2-2; 7 bases map to TRBD2. The V segment lost 5 bases and the J segment 2 bases; nucleotides outside the gene matches: 5. The V gene's germline CDR1 is SGHNT and CDR2 YENEEA. This CDR3 comprises 15 residues. CDR3 in DNA: TGTGCCAGCAGCCCCCGGGACTATAACACCGGGGAGCTGTTTTTT. Its translation is CASSPRDYNTGELFF.

This clone has only one observation. The V and J genes are TRBV7-9 and TRBJ2-2; 9 bases fit TRBD1. V trimming: 0 bases; J trimming: 4 bases; junction bases outside the gene matches: 9. CDR1 and CDR2 from the germline V gene are SEHNR and FQNEAQ (reference sequence). The CDR3 has 18 amino acids. The CDR3 sequence: CASSLADLGQGGTGELFF. CDR3 bases: TGTGCCAGCAGCTTAGCGGATTTGGGACAGGGCGGCACCGGGGAGCTGTTTTTT. The entire variable domain, with the rest obtained from reference TRBV7-9 and TRBJ2-2, is as follows: DTGVSQNPRHKITKRGQNVTFRCDPISEHNRLYWYRQTLGQGPEFLTYFQNEAQLEKSRLLSDRFSAERPKGSFSTLEIQRTEQGDSAMYLCASSLADLGQGGTGELFFGEGSRLTVL.

This chain links TRBV4-2 with TRBJ2-5; D gene ambiguous. With the DNA end fitting TRBJ2-7 better, the J assignment may be wrong. This CDR3 comprises 14 residues. Germline V gives CDR1 LGHNA, CDR2 YNFKEQ. In DNA form, the CDR3 reads TGTGCCAGCAGCCAAGGGGAAGAGTTTTACGAGCAGTACTTC. Translated: CASSQGEEFYEQYF.

This rearrangement joins TRBV6-1 to TRBJ2-6; D call uncertain. The V and J ends lost 3 bases and 1 base respectively, with 7 bases between them. CDR3 length equals 15 residues. CDR1 MNHNS and CDR2 SASEGT come from the germline V gene. In DNA form, the CDR3 reads TGTGCCAGCAGTGAGACGTATTCTGGGGCCAACGTCCTGACTTTC. Protein product: CASSETYSGANVLTF.

The V and J genes are TRBV7-2 and TRBJ2-7; TRBD2 is a possible D gene (6 bases). The V end was cut by 1 base, the J end by 2 bases, with 15 bases between. Germline CDR1 SGHTA, CDR2 FQGNSA. The length of the CDR3 is 16 residues. The CDR3 is CASSLGLGLSTYEQYF. The DNA for the CDR3 is TGTGCCAGCAGCTTAGGGCTTGGACTATCTACCTACGAGCAGTACTTC.

V and J are TRBV19 and TRBJ2-1; the match to TRBD2 covers 15 bases. From germline, CDR1 is LNHDA and CDR2 SQIVND (reference sequence). After removal of 6 bases from V and 4 bases from J, the junction contained 1 base not matched to a gene. CDR3 length equals 15 residues. This CDR3 is CASRGTSGGYNEQFF. CDR3 DNA sequence: TGTGCCAGTAGAGGGACTAGCGGGGGGTACAATGAGCAGTTCTTC.

The chain carries TRBV2 and TRBJ2-7, with D unclear. V lost 3 bases, J lost 3 bases, and 12 bases lay in between. This CDR3 comprises 14 residues. Germline V gene sequence: CDR1 SNHLY, CDR2 FYNNEI. CDR3 residues: CASSDRPWYYEQYF. As DNA, the CDR3 is TGTGCCAGCAGTGACAGGCCTTGGTACTACGAGCAGTACTTC.

The chain links TRBV9 to TRBJ1-5; 8 nucleotides line up with TRBD1. The CDR3 is 14 residues long. After removal of 4 bases from V and 3 bases from J, the junction contained 3 bases not matched to a gene. Germline values: CDR1 SGDLS, CDR2 YYNGEE. CDR3 sequence: CASSRQGSNQPQHF. The CDR3 nucleotides are TGTGCCAGCAGCCGACAGGGGTCCAATCAGCCCCAGCATTTT.

This clone has a handful of counts. This rearrangement joins TRBV4-2 to TRBJ2-7; TRBD1 matches at 8 bases. Germline assignment: CDR1 LGHNA and CDR2 YNFKEQ. This CDR3 is 15 amino acids long. Losses at the gene ends were 3 bases for V and 0 bases for J; bases not matched to a gene: 4. The CDR3 protein is CASSHYRGSSYEQYF. As DNA, the CDR3 is TGTGCCAGCAGCCATTACAGGGGGAGCTCCTACGAGCAGTACTTC.

This sequence joins TRBV27 and TRBJ1-2; no clear D gene. The V and J ends lost 2 bases and 5 bases respectively, with 12 bases between them. From germline, CDR1 is MNHEY and CDR2 SMNVEV (reference sequence). The CDR3 is 14 amino acids. This chain's CDR3 is CASSLMSPLYGYTF. The CDR3 DNA reads as TGTGCCAGCAGTTTAATGAGCCCGCTATATGGCTACACCTTC.

This clone has a single count. The CDR3 coding sequence is TGTGCCAGTCGACAGGGTATCTCTGGAAACACCATATATTTT. Its translation is CASRQGISGNTIYF. The V gene is TRBV6-5, the J gene TRBJ1-3; the match to TRBD1 covers 7 bases. CDR3 length equals 14 residues. Germline CDR1 MNHEY, CDR2 SVGAGI. V lost 9 bases, J lost 0 bases, and 5 bases stayed unmatched.

The rearrangement joins TRBV6-1 to TRBJ2-2, with 7 bases matching TRBD2. Germline CDR1 reads MNHNS; CDR2 reads SASEGT. V lost 6 bases, J lost 0 bases, and 4 bases stayed unmatched. The CDR3 totals 15 residues. The CDR3 nucleotides read TGTGCCAGCAGGGGGGGGACTACGAACACCGGGGAGCTGTTTTTT. Amino acid sequence: CASRGGTTNTGELFF.

The rearrangement joins TRBV2 to TRBJ1-2; the D gene is possibly TRBD1 (6 bases). The CDR3 has 12 residues. CDR1 and CDR2 from the germline V gene are SNHLY and FYNNEI. Trimming pared 6 bases from V and 8 bases from J, leaving 13 bases between. The CDR3 reads CASRMGAQGYTF. In DNA, the CDR3 is TGTGCCAGCAGGATGGGGGCGCAAGGCTACACCTTC.

The chain links TRBV13 to TRBJ1-1; no definite D call. This CDR3 has 15 amino acids. Germline-derived CDR1 and CDR2 are PRHDT and FYEKMQ (reference sequence). V lost 6 bases and J 2 bases, leaving 16 bases between the germline ends. CDR3 loop: CASSFTRVANTEAFF. In nucleotides, the CDR3 is TGTGCCAGCAGTTTCACTAGGGTGGCAAACACTGAAGCTTTCTTT.

Notes on this clone: This specimen includes other DNA sequences encoding the same CDR3. The rearrangement joins TRBV5-1 to TRBJ2-3; D gene uncertain. V lost 0 bases and J 3 bases, leaving 2 bases between the germline ends. Germline loops: CDR1 SGHRS, CDR2 YFSETQ. The CDR3 is 12 amino acids. The CDR3 region is CASSLVTDTQYF. DNA of the CDR3: TGCGCCAGCAGCTTGGTTACAGATACGCAGTATTTT.

The V and J genes are TRBV5-1 and TRBJ1-2; D gene ambiguous. The CDR3 extends over 14 amino acids. Germline lookup yields CDR1 SGHRS and CDR2 YFSETQ. The V and J ends lost 3 bases and 5 bases respectively, with 14 bases between them. CDR3 in DNA: TGCGCCAGCAGCTATGAAACCCCCATATATGGCTACACCTTC. Encoded protein: CASSYETPIYGYTF.

V and J are TRBV30 and TRBJ2-3; tentatively, D is TRBD2 (5 bases). The V and J ends lost 2 bases and 0 bases respectively, with 12 bases between them. CDR3 length: 15 residues. Per the germline V gene, CDR1 is GTSNPN and CDR2 is SVGIG (reference sequence). CDR3 bases: TGTGCCTGGAGTAAGCGGACTTCTAGCACAGATACGCAGTATTTT. This sequence encodes CAWSKRTSSTDTQYF.

CDR3 amino acids: CASSRGFPGETQYF. The CDR3 region has the DNA TGTGCCAGCAGTCGGGGCTTTCCCGGAGAGACCCAGTACTTC. The chain is built from TRBV27 and TRBJ2-5; the D call may be TRBD1 or TRBD2 (5 bases each). The CDR3 loop spans 14 amino acids. CDR1 MNHEY and CDR2 SMNVEV come from the germline V gene (reference sequence). V was cut by 5 bases and J by 4 bases, with 14 bases left in between.

The rearrangement links TRBV7-9 to TRBJ2-5; D is unclear. In germline, CDR1 is SEHNR, CDR2 FQNEAQ (reference sequence). Trimming removed 5 bases at V and 1 base at J, with 8 bases between. The CDR3 runs to 13 residues. CDR3 amino acids: CASSPLSQETQYF. DNA for the CDR3: TGTGCCAGCAGCCCCCTGTCCCAAGAGACCCAGTACTTC.

The V call is TRBV5-6, the J call TRBJ2-3; the D is unclear. The CDR3 is 13 residues long. Trimming cost V 4 bases and J 4 bases, with 10 bases left between them. Germline lookup yields CDR1 SGHDT and CDR2 YYEEEE. CDR3 sequence: CASSHGEPDTQYF. Here the CDR3 DNA reads TGTGCCAGCAGCCACGGAGAGCCAGATACGCAGTATTTT.

This rearrangement joins TRBV2 to TRBJ1-2; unclear D gene. This CDR3 has 14 residues. The germline gives CDR1 SNHLY, CDR2 FYNNEI. Trimming took 8 bases from V and 1 from J, leaving 14 bases between them. In nucleotides, the CDR3 is TGTGCCAGCTTTCCGGGTCTAATTAACTATGGCTACACCTTC. Residues: CASFPGLINYGYTF.

This rearrangement joins TRBV19 to TRBJ2-7, with D possibly called TRBD1 or TRBD2 (5 bases each). Per germline, CDR1 LNHDA and CDR2 SQIVND (reference sequence). V lost 4 bases and J 0 bases, leaving 10 bases between the germline ends. This CDR3 is built from 14 residues. CDR3 protein: CASSTGRLSYEQYF. CDR3 coding DNA: TGTGCCAGTAGTACGGGACGTCTCTCCTACGAGCAGTACTTC. The full variable domain, rest sourced from reference TRBV19 and TRBJ2-7, is DGGITQSPKYLFRKEGQNVTLSCEQNLNHDAMYWYRQDPGQGLRLIYYSQIVNDFQKGDIAEGYSVSREKKESFPLTVTSAQKNPTAFYLCASSTGRLSYEQYFGPGTRLTVT.

This chain connects TRBV6-6 to TRBJ2-1; tentatively, D is TRBD1 (6 bases). Per germline, CDR1 MNHNY and CDR2 SVGAGI (reference sequence). This CDR3 has 13 amino acids. With 0 bases removed from V and 9 bases from J, the gap between germline ends came to 9 bases. CDR3: CASSYSGQTEQFF. Here the CDR3 DNA reads TGTGCCAGCAGTTACTCCGGACAGACTGAGCAGTTCTTC.

The sample holds one count of this clone. The chain is built from TRBV11-2 and TRBJ1-2, with 7 bases lining up with TRBD1. CDR3 size: 17 residues. V lost 1 base and J lost 3; bases outside the gene matches: 11. Germline CDR1 and CDR2: SGHAT and FQNNGV. The CDR3 protein is CASSLAGQTGWHYGYTF. The CDR3 nucleotides are TGTGCCAGCAGCTTAGCCGGACAGACAGGGTGGCACTATGGCTACACCTTC.

This clone is categorized as medium-sized. V is TRBV7-9 and J is TRBJ1-5, with a possible D match to TRBD1 (5 bases). The ends were cut back, 5 bases at V and 4 bases at J, with 9 bases in the middle. The CDR3 loop spans 13 amino acids. Germline CDR1 SEHNR, CDR2 FQNEAQ (reference sequence). The chain's CDR3 is CASSPGGNQPQHF. CDR3 DNA sequence: TGTGCCAGCAGCCCCGGGGGGAATCAGCCCCAGCATTTT.

This clone was counted between two and nine times. The chain has TRBV6-1 and TRBJ1-5; TRBD1 might be the D (5 bases). In germline, CDR1 is MNHNS, CDR2 SASEGT. The length of the CDR3 is 15 residues. The V gene lost 3 bases and the J gene lost 0 bases, with 9 bases spanning the gap. The CDR3 DNA is TGTGCCAGCAGTGAGGGACGACATAGCAATCAGCCCCAGCATTTT. This encodes CASSEGRHSNQPQHF.